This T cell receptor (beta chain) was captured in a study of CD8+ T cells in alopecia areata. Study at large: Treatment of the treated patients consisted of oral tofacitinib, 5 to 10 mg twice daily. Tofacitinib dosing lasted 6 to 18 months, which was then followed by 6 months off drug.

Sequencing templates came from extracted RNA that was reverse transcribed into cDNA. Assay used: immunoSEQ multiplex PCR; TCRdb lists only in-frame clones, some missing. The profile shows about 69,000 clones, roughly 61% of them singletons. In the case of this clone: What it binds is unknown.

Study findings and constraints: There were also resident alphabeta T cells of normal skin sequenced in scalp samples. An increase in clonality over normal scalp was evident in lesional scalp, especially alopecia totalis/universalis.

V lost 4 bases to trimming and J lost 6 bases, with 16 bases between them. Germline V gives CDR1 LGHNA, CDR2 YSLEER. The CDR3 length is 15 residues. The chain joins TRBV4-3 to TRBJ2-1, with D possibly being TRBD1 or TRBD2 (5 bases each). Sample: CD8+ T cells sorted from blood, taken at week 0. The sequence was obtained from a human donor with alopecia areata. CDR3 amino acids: CASSLGPGPTNEQFF. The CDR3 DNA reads TGCGCCAGCAGCCTAGGACCGGGACCCACCAATGAGCAGTTCTTC.